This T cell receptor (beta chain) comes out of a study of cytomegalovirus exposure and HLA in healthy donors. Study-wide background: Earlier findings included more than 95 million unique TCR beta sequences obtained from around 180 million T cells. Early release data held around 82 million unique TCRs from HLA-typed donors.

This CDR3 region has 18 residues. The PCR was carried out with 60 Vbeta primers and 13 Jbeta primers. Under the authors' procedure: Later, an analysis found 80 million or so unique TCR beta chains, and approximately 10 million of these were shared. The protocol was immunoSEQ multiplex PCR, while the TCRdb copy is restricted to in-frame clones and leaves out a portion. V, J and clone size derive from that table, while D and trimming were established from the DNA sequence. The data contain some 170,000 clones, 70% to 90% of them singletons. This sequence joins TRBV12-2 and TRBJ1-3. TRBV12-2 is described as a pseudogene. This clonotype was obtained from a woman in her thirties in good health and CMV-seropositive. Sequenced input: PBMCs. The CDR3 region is CASRLVCVRRPSGNTIYF. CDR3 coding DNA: TGTGCAAGTCGCTTAGTTTGCGTACGGAGACCCTCTGGAAACACCATATATTTT.